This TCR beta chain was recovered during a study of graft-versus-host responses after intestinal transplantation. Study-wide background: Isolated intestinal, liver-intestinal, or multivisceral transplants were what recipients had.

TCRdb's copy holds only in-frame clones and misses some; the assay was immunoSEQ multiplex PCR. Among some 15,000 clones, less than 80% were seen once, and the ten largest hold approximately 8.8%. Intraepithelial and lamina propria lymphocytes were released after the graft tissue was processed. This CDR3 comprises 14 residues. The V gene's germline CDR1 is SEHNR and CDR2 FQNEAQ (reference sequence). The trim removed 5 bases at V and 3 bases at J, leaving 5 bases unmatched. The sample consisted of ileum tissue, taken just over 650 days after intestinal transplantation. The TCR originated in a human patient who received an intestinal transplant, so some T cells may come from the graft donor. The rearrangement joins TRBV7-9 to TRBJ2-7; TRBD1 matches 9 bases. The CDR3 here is CASSRQGGIYEQYF. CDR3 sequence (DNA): TGTGCCAGCAGCCGACAGGGGGGCATCTACGAGCAGTACTTC.